This TCR beta chain was captured in a study of cytomegalovirus exposure and HLA in healthy donors (dated by TCRdb to 2016 to 2017). Turning to the overall study: An earlier analysis of approximately 600 of the donors reported about 250 Gb of sequence data and 100 million to 130 million unique TCR beta sequences from roughly 200 million T cells. Donor age, sex, ethnicity and CMV serostatus were collected together with the repertoire data. To study patterns of TCR occurrence, a later analysis re-analyzed previously published TCR beta repertoires from just over 650 donors and added high-resolution HLA genotyping. The T cell repertoires of about 700 subjects were profiled by immunosequencing and related to cytomegalovirus serostatus. To predict cytomegalovirus infection status, the study combined high-throughput TCR immunosequencing, statistical association of individual TCRs with disease status, and machine learning. Approximately 300 gigabases of sequencing data and approximately 92 million unique TCR sequences made up an early release that covered 500 to 650 HLA-typed donors. The number of typed donors differed by locus: about 629-630 for A, B, C, DRB1 and DQB1; some 540 for DQA1; approximately 600 for DPA1; and approximately 450 for DPB1. In the later analysis, no new phenotypic data were used to find candidate immune exposures; instead, reliance was placed on TCR beta sequences and their occurrence across donors. Five DR-DQ haplotypes were handled as single units for association and clustering because linkage in the cohort was strong. The study aimed to test whether cataloging public T cell receptors could reveal signatures of past pathogen exposure. A later genetic analysis took genome-wide SNP genotypes for about 65% of the roughly 670 donors and used that subset as a discovery cohort. The genetic ancestry cluster associated with self-reported Caucasian donors included around 76% of the approximately 410 genotyped donors. Along with the roughly 670-subject first cohort, a separate validation cohort of over 90 different subjects was used. In an earlier analysis of 500 to 650 of the donors, high-throughput TCR beta sequencing was used to judge whether each TCR beta V gene segment behaved as functional or pseudogenic. All discovery cohort repertoires had been generated using a single sequencing platform. HLA typing covered class I and class II loci at four-digit resolution. On average, about 240,000 unique TCR beta nucleotide sequences were sequenced per donor among 300 to 500 genotyped donors of the cohort, with roughly 18% of those sequences being non-productive.

The cohort was made up of 666 healthy bone marrow donors. At the time of sampling, all cohort members were nominally healthy, though unrecorded immune exposures were likely present. The donor tested CMV seronegative, placing the donor among the 300 to 450 seronegative members of the cohort. Each donor provided a peripheral blood sample, and peripheral blood mononuclear cells were used for TCR beta sequencing. Genomic DNA was extracted from the blood cell samples with the Qiagen DNeasy Blood Extraction Kit. General study outcomes and caveats: Compared with equally common non-associated chains, HLA-associated TCR beta chains in a later analysis were more clonally expanded and had lower generation probabilities. According to a later genetic analysis, donors in an Asian-associated ancestry cluster had fewer N-insertions in productive TCRs than the roughly 670-donor mean. The cohort was sequenced for TCR beta chains only, and without alpha or paired-chain data the features that could be detected were limited. According to a later analysis, most CMV-associated TCR beta chains appeared to be HLA-restricted, and the HLA associations seemed to be driven largely by CMV exposure. It was suggested by the authors that the approach could potentially be generalized to other disease states and immunological phenotypes. The 87-base-pair reads could not distinguish some IMGT-functional V segments, including TRBV6-2 and TRBV6-3, so those segments were excluded. HLA typing was unavailable for some donors at each locus, so association tests used only the typed subset. A cluster of highly shared sequence variants was judged likely to be a technical artifact of the sequencing pipeline. In a later analysis, several top co-occurrence clusters were reported to appear linked to parvovirus B19, influenza, CMV and Epstein-Barr virus. According to a later analysis, TCR association rates differed among HLA loci, with DRB1 alleles showing the most associated TCRs and HLA-C alleles showing the fewest. A further reported finding was that TCR beta sequences accurately predicted the HLA-A and HLA-B alleles for most subjects in the first cohort. Most TCR sequences were observed very rarely across donors, whereas some public TCRs were present in many individuals. The earlier analysis of approximately 560 of the donors excluded seventeen rarely observed V segments, including chromosome 9 orphons, because counts were too low. The study listed 164 TCR beta chains as associated with cytomegalovirus. The only immune exposure information available for the cohort was CMV serostatus. In a later genetic analysis, a missense DCLRE1C variant was associated with V-gene and J-gene trimming of TCR beta chains, and the association was replicated in an independent cohort. Specific HLA alleles were associated with 15,000 to 20,000 TCR beta sequences at a false discovery rate of 0.05 in a later analysis. When HLA alleles, especially DR and DQ, strongly co-occurred, TCR associations were difficult to assign to individual alleles. Linkage disequilibrium might explain the correlated functional status among segregating V segments, but an unknown experimental factor could not be excluded. An earlier analysis of roughly 570 of the donors showed that most TCR beta V segments appeared in productive rearrangements either about 87% or about 30% of the time, which broadly matched IMGT annotations. Sequencing depth was assumed to be roughly uniform across donors in the presence/absence analyses, though that assumption may not hold. A few of the identified cytomegalovirus-associated TCR beta chains were confirmed in vitro to be specific for cytomegalovirus antigens. Cytomegalovirus status was reported to be diagnosed by the classifier with high specificity and sensitivity in both the original and validation cohorts.

Preparation of the library involved the immunoSEQ multiplex PCR assay. A mixture of 60 forward primers for TCR Vbeta segments and 13 reverse primers for TCR Jbeta segments was used in the multiplex PCR. The CDR3 region of rearranged TCR beta genes was amplified from genomic DNA by a multiplex PCR assay. The amplified TCR beta libraries were sequenced on the Illumina HiSeq System as 87-base-pair reads. The authors processed their data as follows. In a later analysis, some 80 million unique TCR beta chains were counted across the roughly 700 repertoires, and about 10 million of these chains were shared by at least two donors. Raw reads were error-corrected and collapsed into unique sequences with a nearest-neighbor algorithm that merged closely related sequences to remove PCR and sequencing errors. V, D and J gene segments were assigned by aligning CDR3 sequences to IMGT reference sequences. For a sequence to be retained, at least a six-nucleotide match to both a V gene segment and a J gene segment was required. A rearrangement was called productive if the CDR3 had no stop codons and remained in frame with V and J, and every other rearrangement was called non-productive. CDR3 was defined by IMGT convention, running from the second conserved V-encoded cysteine to the conserved J-encoded phenylalanine. The earlier analysis of about 590 of the donors excluded sequences that lacked an unambiguous match to a single V gene segment. In an earlier analysis of approximately 560 of the donors, a V segment was called functional when productive rearrangements were above 56.7%, and segregating when the standard deviation between donors exceeded 5%. A statistical classification framework was developed to diagnose cytomegalovirus status using the catalog of TCR beta chain sequences. In a later analysis, TCR nucleotide sequences were compared against IMGT/GENE-DB human TR gene sequences so that V and J genes could be assigned. Using the TCRdist pipeline, a later analysis assigned CDR3 sequences along with most-parsimonious VDJ recombination scenarios. A later analysis defined each TCR beta chain by its CDR3 amino acid sequence plus V-gene family, and excluded reads lacking a unique V-gene family. To address suspected cross-contamination and a sequencing artifact, a later analysis removed some 620 highly shared, low-generation-probability nucleotide sequences. For each public chain, a later analysis derived a clonal expansion index from normalized ranks of inferred template counts within each repertoire. A later analysis computed generation probabilities with a VDJ recombination model fitted to out-of-frame rearrangements, and checked the results against IGoR. In a later analysis, hypergeometric tests were used to score TCR-TCR, TCR-HLA and TCR-CMV co-occurrence, with a repertoire-size bias correction applied to TCR pairs. False discovery rates were estimated in a later analysis by permuting HLA or CMV assignments 20 times. A later analysis grouped co-occurring TCRs with DBSCAN, adding TCRdist sequence similarity when clustering within HLA-allele-positive subsets. Repertoires with fewer than 30,000 or more than 120,000 public chains were left out of co-occurrence clustering, as were several repertoires with anomalous nucleotide sharing. Sourced from immuneACCESS, this table was stored by TCRdb with only in-frame sequences that have V and J called. A share of the clones is absent; for the studies checked, an unresolved V gene accounts for under half, and the remainder has no known explanation. Clonal size and the V and J genes are those of that table, whereas D and trimming came from the DNA. This sample comprises 150,000 to 200,000 clones, around 82% of them detected only once. The ten largest make up around 0.27% of the sample.

For CDR1 and CDR2, the germline V gene lists MNHEY and SVGAGI. The CDR3 spans 15 residues, from the cysteine through the phenylalanine. The DNA shown is the 45-base CDR3, in frame from base 1. At the junction V is shortened by 6 bases and J by 3 bases, with 15 bases in between. To note about this clone: Its binding antigen is unknown. Per-base quality was not reported, and no clone a single base away is much larger than it.

The chain is encoded by TRBV6-5 joined to TRBJ2-1; TRBD1 is perhaps the D gene, given 7 matching bases. The source of this sequence is a boy aged 5-17 years in good health and CMV-seronegative. Sequencing was done on a sample of PBMCs. The CDR3 protein sequence reads: CASSADRDFYNEQFF. The sequenced DNA is TGTGCCAGCAGCGCCGACAGGGACTTCTACAATGAGCAGTTCTTC.